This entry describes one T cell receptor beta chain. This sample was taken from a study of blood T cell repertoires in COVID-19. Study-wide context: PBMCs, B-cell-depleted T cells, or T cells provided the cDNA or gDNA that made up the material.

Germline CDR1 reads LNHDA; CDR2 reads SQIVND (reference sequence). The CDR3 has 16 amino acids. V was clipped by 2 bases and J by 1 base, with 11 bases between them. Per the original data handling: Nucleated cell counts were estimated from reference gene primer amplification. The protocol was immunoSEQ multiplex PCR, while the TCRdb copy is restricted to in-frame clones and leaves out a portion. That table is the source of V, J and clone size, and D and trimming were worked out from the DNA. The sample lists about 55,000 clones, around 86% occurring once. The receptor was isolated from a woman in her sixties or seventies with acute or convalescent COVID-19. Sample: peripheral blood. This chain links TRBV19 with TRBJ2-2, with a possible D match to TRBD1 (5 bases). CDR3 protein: CASSIRQILNTGELFF. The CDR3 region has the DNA TGTGCCAGTAGTATACGACAGATCCTGAACACCGGGGAGCTGTTTTTT.